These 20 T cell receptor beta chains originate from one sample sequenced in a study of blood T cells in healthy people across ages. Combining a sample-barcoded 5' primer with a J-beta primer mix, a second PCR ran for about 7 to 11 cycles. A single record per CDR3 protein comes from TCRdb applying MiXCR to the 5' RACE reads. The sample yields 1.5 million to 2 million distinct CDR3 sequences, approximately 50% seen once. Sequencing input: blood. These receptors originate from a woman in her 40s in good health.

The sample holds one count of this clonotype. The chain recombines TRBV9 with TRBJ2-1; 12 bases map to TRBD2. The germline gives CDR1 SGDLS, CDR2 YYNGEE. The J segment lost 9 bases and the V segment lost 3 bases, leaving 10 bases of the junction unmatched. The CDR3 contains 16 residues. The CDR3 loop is CASSGGLAGGRSEQFF. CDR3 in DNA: TGTGCCAGCAGCGGCGGGCTAGCGGGGGGGCGTAGTGAGCAGTTCTTC.

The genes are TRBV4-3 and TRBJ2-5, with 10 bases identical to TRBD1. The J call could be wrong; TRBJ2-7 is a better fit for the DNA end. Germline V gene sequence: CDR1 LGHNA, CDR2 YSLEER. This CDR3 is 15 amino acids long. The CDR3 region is CASSQVATGGGEQYF. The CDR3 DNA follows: TGCGCCAGCAGCCAAGTTGCGACAGGGGGCGGCGAGCAGTACTTC.

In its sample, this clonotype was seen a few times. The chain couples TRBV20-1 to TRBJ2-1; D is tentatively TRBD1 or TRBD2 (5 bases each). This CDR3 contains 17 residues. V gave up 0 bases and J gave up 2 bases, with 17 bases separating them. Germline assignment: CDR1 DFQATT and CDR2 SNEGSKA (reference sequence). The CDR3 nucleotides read TGCAGTGCTAGAGATCGGGGCAGGGTTGGGACCTACAATGAGCAGTTCTTC. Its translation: CSARDRGRVGTYNEQFF.

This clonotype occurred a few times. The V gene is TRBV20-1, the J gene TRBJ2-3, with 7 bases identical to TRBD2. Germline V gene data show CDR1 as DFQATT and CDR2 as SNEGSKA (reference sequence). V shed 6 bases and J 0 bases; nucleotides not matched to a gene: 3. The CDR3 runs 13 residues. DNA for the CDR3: TGCAGTGCCCTAGCGGTTAGCACAGATACGCAGTATTTT. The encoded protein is CSALAVSTDTQYF.

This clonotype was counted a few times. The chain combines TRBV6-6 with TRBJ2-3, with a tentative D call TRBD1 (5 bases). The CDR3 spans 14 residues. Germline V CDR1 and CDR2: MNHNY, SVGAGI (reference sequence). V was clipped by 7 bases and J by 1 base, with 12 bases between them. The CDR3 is CASTLDRGTDTQYF. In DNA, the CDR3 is TGTGCCAGCACGCTTGACAGAGGCACAGATACGCAGTATTTT.

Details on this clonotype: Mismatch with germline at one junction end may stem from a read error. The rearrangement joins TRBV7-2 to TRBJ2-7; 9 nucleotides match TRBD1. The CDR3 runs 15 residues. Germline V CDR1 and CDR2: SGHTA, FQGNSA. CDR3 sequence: CASSRLGGTGREQYF. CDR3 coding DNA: TGCGCCAGCAGCCGGTTAGGGGGGACAGGGCGCGAGCAGTACTTC.

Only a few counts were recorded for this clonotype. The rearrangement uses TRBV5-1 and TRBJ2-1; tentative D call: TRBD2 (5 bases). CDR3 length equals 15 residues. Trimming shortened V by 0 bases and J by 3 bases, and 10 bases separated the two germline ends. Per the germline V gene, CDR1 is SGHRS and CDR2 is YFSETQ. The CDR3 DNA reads TGCGCCAGCAGCTTGGAGATAGCGAACTACAATGAGCAGTTCTTC. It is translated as CASSLEIANYNEQFF. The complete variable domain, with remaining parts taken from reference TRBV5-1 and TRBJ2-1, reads KAGVTQTPRYLIKTRGQQVTLSCSPISGHRSVSWYQQTPGQGLQFLFEYFSETQRNKGNFPGRFSGRQFSNSRSEMNVSTLELGDSALYLCASSLEIANYNEQFFGPGTRLTVL.

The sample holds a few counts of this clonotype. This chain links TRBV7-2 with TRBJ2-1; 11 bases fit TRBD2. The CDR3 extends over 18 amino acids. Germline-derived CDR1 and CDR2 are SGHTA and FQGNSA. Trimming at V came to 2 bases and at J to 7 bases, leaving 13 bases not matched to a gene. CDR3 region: CASSLFSGVSGGANEQFF. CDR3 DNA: TGTGCCAGCAGCTTATTTTCTGGAGTTAGCGGGGGGGCGAATGAGCAGTTCTTC.

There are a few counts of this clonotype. In DNA, the CDR3 is TGTGCCAGCAGTCCCCCTACAGGGTACGGCTACACCTTC. This translates into CASSPPTGYGYTF. The chain couples TRBV6-6 to TRBJ1-2, with D possibly matching TRBD1 (6 bases). Germline lookup yields CDR1 MNHNY and CDR2 SVGAGI (reference sequence). Deletions cut 5 bases from V and 8 bases from J, with 15 bases between. The CDR3 consists of 13 residues.

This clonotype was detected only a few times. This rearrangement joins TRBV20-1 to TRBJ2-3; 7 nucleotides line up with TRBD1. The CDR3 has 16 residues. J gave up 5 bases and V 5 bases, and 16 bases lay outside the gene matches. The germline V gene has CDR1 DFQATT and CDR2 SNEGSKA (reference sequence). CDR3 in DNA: TGCAGTGCTGATTCACCTGGACAGGCGAGGGTAGATACGCAGTATTTT. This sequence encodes CSADSPGQARVDTQYF.

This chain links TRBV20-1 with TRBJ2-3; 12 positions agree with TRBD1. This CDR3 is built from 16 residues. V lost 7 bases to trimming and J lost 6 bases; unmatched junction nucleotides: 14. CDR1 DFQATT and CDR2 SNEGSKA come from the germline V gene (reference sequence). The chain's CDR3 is CSDVFAGQGASDTQYF. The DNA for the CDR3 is TGCAGTGACGTATTCGCGGGACAGGGGGCCAGCGATACGCAGTATTTT.

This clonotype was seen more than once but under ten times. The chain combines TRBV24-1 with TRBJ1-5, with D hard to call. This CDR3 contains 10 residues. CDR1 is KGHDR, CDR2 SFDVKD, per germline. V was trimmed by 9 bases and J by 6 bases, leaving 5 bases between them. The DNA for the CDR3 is TGTGCCACCCCTGGTCAGCCCCAGCATTTT. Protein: CATPGQPQHF.

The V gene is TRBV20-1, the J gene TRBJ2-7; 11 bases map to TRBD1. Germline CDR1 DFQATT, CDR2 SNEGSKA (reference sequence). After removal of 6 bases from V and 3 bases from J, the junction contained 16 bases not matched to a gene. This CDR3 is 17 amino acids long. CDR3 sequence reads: CSATPSVGQGADYEQYF. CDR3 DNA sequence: TGCAGTGCGACCCCATCCGTCGGACAGGGGGCGGACTACGAGCAGTACTTC.

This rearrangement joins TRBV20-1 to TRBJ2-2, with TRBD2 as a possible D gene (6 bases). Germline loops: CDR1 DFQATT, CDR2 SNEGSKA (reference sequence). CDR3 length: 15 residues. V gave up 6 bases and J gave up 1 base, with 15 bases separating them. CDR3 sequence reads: CSARGRDLNTGELFF. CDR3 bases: TGCAGTGCACGAGGCCGGGACTTGAACACCGGGGAGCTGTTTTTT.

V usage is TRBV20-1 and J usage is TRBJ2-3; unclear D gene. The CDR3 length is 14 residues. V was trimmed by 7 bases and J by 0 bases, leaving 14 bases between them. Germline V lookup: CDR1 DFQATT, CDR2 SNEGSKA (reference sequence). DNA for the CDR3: TGCAGTGACCTTAGACTCGCTAGCACAGATACGCAGTATTTT. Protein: CSDLRLASTDTQYF.

The CDR3 nucleotides are TGTGCCAGCAGTTTACTAGCGGGGGGGCAAACGCAGTATTTT. Translation gives CASSLLAGGQTQYF. The chain joins TRBV12-3 or TRBV12-4 to TRBJ2-3; 12 bases are a match to TRBD2. V was pared by 2 bases and J by 9 bases, with 3 bases of the junction left unmatched. There are 14 residues in the CDR3.

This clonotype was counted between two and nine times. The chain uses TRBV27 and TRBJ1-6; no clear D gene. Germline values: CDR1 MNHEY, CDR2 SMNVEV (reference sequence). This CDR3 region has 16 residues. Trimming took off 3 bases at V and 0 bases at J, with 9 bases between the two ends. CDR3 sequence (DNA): TGTGCCAGCAGTTTTGACGCGAGCTCCTATAATTCACCCCTCCACTTT. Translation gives CASSFDASSYNSPLHF.

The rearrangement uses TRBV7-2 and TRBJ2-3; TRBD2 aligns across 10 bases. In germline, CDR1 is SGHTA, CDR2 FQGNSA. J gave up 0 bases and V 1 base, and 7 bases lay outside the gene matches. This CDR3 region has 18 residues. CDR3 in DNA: TGTGCCAGCAGCTTAGGGCTAGCGGGGGTCCGAAGCACAGATACGCAGTATTTT. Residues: CASSLGLAGVRSTDTQYF.

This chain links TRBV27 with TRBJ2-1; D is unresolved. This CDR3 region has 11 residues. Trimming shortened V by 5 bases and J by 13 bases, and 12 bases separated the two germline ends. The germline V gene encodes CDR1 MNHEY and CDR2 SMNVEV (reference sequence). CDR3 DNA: TGTGCCAGCAGTCACAAGGAGACCCAGTTCTTC. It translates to CASSHKETQFF.

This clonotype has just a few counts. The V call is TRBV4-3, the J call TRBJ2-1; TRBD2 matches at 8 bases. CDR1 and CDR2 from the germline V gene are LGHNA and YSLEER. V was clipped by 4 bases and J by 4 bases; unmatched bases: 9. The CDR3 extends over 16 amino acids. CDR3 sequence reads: CASSLRGRGAYNEQFF. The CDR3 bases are TGCGCCAGCAGCCTCCGTGGGCGGGGGGCTTACAATGAGCAGTTCTTC.